The present T cell receptor beta chain was sequenced within a study of blood T cell repertoires in COVID-19. In the study overall: Italy, Spain and the United States were the sources of the convalescent and acute COVID-19 samples.

The CDR3 runs 18 residues. Unmatched junction bases numbered 13, after V lost 6 bases and J lost 0 bases. CDR1 SGHTA and CDR2 FQGNSA come from the germline V gene. Original analysis: Reference gene primer amplification yielded estimated nucleated cell counts. Sequencing was performed with immunoSEQ multiplex PCR; in TCRdb, only in-frame clones are kept and a portion is missing. The V and J calls and the clone size are those of that table, but D and trimming were determined from the DNA. The sample shows roughly 300,000 clones, roughly 87% of them seen only once. Recovered status in Cohort 3 required two negative PCRs, clearance, or symptom resolution.

The chain employs TRBV7-2 and TRBJ1-2, with 10 bases that match TRBD1. Sample: PBMCs or T cells enriched from blood (not recorded which). The clonotype was recovered from a woman aged 25 to 39 who had recovered from COVID-19. The CDR3 sequence is CASRPMTGQGTPNYGYTF. CDR3 in DNA: TGTGCCAGCAGGCCCATGACGGGACAGGGGACCCCTAACTATGGCTACACCTTC.